The clone carrying this TCR beta chain was counted once. Its antigen is unidentified. The CDR3 consists of 11 residues. Germline CDR1 reads ENHRY; CDR2 reads SYGVKD. The V end lost 2 bases, the J end lost 8 bases, and 6 bases lay between the germline ends. The TCRbeta library was prepared with unique molecular identifiers. A single record per CDR3 protein comes from TCRdb applying MiXCR to the PCR reads. Here the sample spans 45,000 to 50,000 distinct CDR3 sequences, roughly 50% being singletons. This specimen belongs to a study of T-cell reconstitution after alpha-beta-depleted transplantation in children. Regarding the study as a whole: Where alpha-beta T cells came from about two months after transplant was reportedly several hundred expanded graft clones.

This receptor was obtained from a boy under three years old with SCID, due to receive a stem cell transplant. The rearrangement uses TRBV10-3 and TRBJ1-2; D gene uncertain. This specimen consisted of peripheral blood, obtained before TCRalphabeta/CD19-depleted stem cell transplant. The CDR3 sequence: CAISETRGYTF. DNA for the CDR3: TGTGCCATCAGTGAGACTCGCGGCTACACCTTC.